The 7 T cell receptor beta chains below all came from one sample that was sequenced in a study of blood T cell repertoires in COVID-19. This table comes from immunoSEQ multiplex PCR, and its TCRdb copy is limited to in-frame clones, with some not included. The sample has about 120,000 clones; less than 80% are singletons. Sequencing was carried out using peripheral blood. All receptors come from a man in his forties or fifties with acute or convalescent COVID-19.

The rearrangement joins TRBV12-3 or TRBV12-4 to TRBJ2-1; TRBD2 matches 7 bases. The CDR3 totals 13 residues. Unmatched junction bases numbered 6, after V lost 6 bases and J lost 7 bases. The CDR3 DNA follows: TGTGCCAGCAGGAGGGAGGGACGGAATGAGCAGTTCTTC. Its translation is CASRREGRNEQFF.

V and J are TRBV19 and TRBJ1-5; D call uncertain. Trimming took 7 bases from V and 0 from J, leaving 16 bases between them. Germline V gene lookup returns CDR1 LNHDA and CDR2 SQIVND (reference sequence). This CDR3 region has 16 residues. The CDR3 DNA follows: TGTGCCAGTACCATAAGACACCGCAATAGCAATCAGCCCCAGCATTTT. It is translated as CASTIRHRNSNQPQHF.

V usage is TRBV5-1 and J usage is TRBJ2-7; 9 bases agree with TRBD2. V lost 6 bases, J lost 4 bases, and 5 bases stayed unmatched. Germline assignment: CDR1 SGHRS and CDR2 YFSETQ. The CDR3 contains 13 residues. DNA of the CDR3: TGCGCCAGCAAAATAGCGGGAGTTTACGAGCAGTACTTC. As protein: CASKIAGVYEQYF.

This clone was recorded only once. The rearrangement joins TRBV5-4 to TRBJ1-2; possibly TRBD1 for D (6 bases). Germline V lookup: CDR1 SGHNT, CDR2 YYREEE (reference sequence). V was trimmed by 3 bases and J by 7 bases, leaving 13 bases between them. The CDR3 is 13 residues long. Here the CDR3 DNA reads TGTGCCAGCAGCTCCCAGGGGTACGGTGGCTACACCTTC. It translates to CASSSQGYGGYTF.

The CDR3 loop reads CASSQVLDEQFF. CDR3 sequence (DNA): TGCGCCAGCAGCCAAGTCCTCGATGAGCAGTTCTTC. The chain joins TRBV4-1 to TRBJ2-1; D is ambiguous. CDR1 is MGHRA and CDR2 is YSYEKL in the germline V gene. V lost 1 base and J 8 bases, leaving 6 bases between the germline ends. The CDR3 is 12 amino acids.

The gene calls are TRBV2 and TRBJ1-5; TRBD1 might be the D (5 bases). Germline-derived CDR1 and CDR2 are SNHLY and FYNNEI. This CDR3 comprises 12 residues. Trimming left V 7 bases short and J 4 bases short, with 8 bases between. The CDR3 loop is CASTKGNQPQHF. DNA of the CDR3: TGTGCCAGCACCAAGGGGAATCAGCCCCAGCATTTT.

This clone came up once. This sequence joins TRBV19 and TRBJ2-7; 10 bases are shared with TRBD1. V shed 7 bases and J 3 bases; nucleotides not matched to a gene: 6. Germline V gene data show CDR1 as LNHDA and CDR2 as SQIVND (reference sequence). The CDR3 spans 14 residues. The CDR3 spells CASTPGTGDYEQYF. In DNA, the CDR3 is TGTGCCAGTACCCCCGGGACAGGGGACTACGAGCAGTACTTC.